This T cell receptor beta chain was recovered during a study of blood T cell repertoires in COVID-19 (TCRdb year 2020). Background on the whole study: Collaborator samples came from the United States, Italy and Spain and covered acute and convalescent phases of COVID-19. The material from the prospective study consisted of cDNA or gDNA derived from T cells, B-cell-depleted T cells, or PBMCs. Subjects who had been exposed to COVID-19, were actively infected with it, or had recovered from it provided the deeply sampled blood TCRbeta repertoires that made up the dataset. A freely available public database, intended as a resource for researchers studying the immune response to SARS-CoV-2, is where the repertoires were released. The samples were drawn from two sources: the first 160 participants of the ongoing ImmuneRACE study, and over 1,000 subjects contributed by 6 global collaborators. The sample metadata nearly always contained a de-identified subject ID, COVID-19 status, age in years and sex. Where available, HLA class I and class II types were taken from metadata supplied by the sample provider and were not determined by assay-based typing.

The junction carries 12 bases between V and J, which are trimmed by 7 bases and 3 bases respectively. CDR1 and CDR2, looked up from the germline V gene, are MNHEY and SVGEGT. The CDR3 spans 13 residues, from the cysteine through the phenylalanine. Here the CDR3 DNA is all that survives: 39 bases in frame from base 1. TCRbeta CDR3 regions were amplified from genomic DNA by means of the immunoSEQ Assay, a bias-controlled multiplex PCR. Turning to the authors' computational methods: Nucleated cell counts per sample were estimated from amplification of reference gene primers within the assay. To quantify the absolute abundance of each unique TCRbeta CDR3 rearrangement, sequence reads were collapsed and filtered. Productive Simpson clonality was computed per sample as the square root of Simpson's diversity index over productive rearrangements. Sourced from immuneACCESS, this table was stored by TCRdb with only in-frame sequences that have V and J called. A share of the clones is absent; for the studies checked, an unresolved V gene accounts for under half, and the remainder has no known explanation. V, J and clone size reflect that table, while D and trimming were determined from the DNA. This sample comprises approximately 120,000 clones, over 80% of them detected only once. The ten largest clones take up 12% of the sample.

Regarding this clone: Its antigen target is currently unknown. Per-base qualities were not stored, and no clone one base away is much larger.

Beyond this particular receptor, the publication reports: Clinical and demographic metadata were provided uncurated, with the amount varying by source and participant.

Collaborating institutions collected whole blood in K2EDTA tubes following their own protocols. For TCRbeta analysis, collaborators shipped samples as frozen whole blood, isolated PBMCs, or DNA extracted from either of those sample types. The sample taken for sequencing was peripheral blood. The sequence came from a man aged 55 to 70 with acute or convalescent COVID-19. The receptor chain draws on TRBV6-2 or TRBV6-3 and TRBJ2-5; TRBD1 could be the D gene, as 5 bases match. DNA sequence: TGTGCCAGCAACCCGGTCAGGGAAGAGACCCAGTACTTC. Its protein is CASNPVREETQYF.